Each of the 5 T cell receptor beta chains below was sequenced from the same sample in a study of blood T cells in healthy people across ages. Alongside a J-beta primer mix, a sample-barcoded 5' primer served in a second PCR lasting about 7 to 12 cycles. Each CDR3 protein gets one entry after TCRdb re-called the 5' RACE reads with MiXCR. The sample lists 1.5 million to 2 million distinct CDR3 sequences, more than 35% occurring once. The sample consisted of blood. These receptors were collected from a human donor in good health.

CDR3 sequence (DNA): TGTGCCAGCAGTTCCCCCTCCCGGGACAGGGGTCTCGCTTTCTTT. This sequence encodes CASSSPSRDRGLAFF. The genes are TRBV6-2 or TRBV6-3 and TRBJ1-1; 10 bases map to TRBD1. Per germline, CDR1 MNHEY and CDR2 SVGEGT. The CDR3 is made up of 15 amino acids. Trimming cost V 4 bases and J 11 bases; bases outside gene matches: 13.

Ten or more counts support this clonotype. The rearrangement links TRBV29-1 to TRBJ1-1, with D possibly TRBD1 on 6 matching bases. V gave up 8 bases and J gave up 1 base, with 14 bases separating them. The germline gives CDR1 SQVTM, CDR2 ANQGSEA. The CDR3 length is 13 residues. The CDR3 reads CSSWEGENTEAFF. The CDR3 nucleotides read TGCAGCTCCTGGGAGGGGGAGAACACTGAAGCTTTCTTT.

This clonotype appeared a few times. This chain uses TRBV7-2 with TRBJ2-3, with 13 bases lining up with TRBD2. The CDR3 is made up of 16 amino acids. The V and J ends lost 5 bases and 9 bases, in that order; junction bases with no gene match: 11. CDR1 is SGHTA, CDR2 FQGNSA, per germline. The CDR3, as DNA: TGTGCCAGCAGCCTCCCCCCGACTAGCGGGGGGATGACGCAGTATTTT. It is translated as CASSLPPTSGGMTQYF.

The sample holds a few counts of this clonotype. The rearrangement uses TRBV7-8 and TRBJ2-3; D call uncertain. V dropped 7 bases and J dropped 4 bases, with 12 bases sitting between them. The CDR3 is 13 residues long. Germline values: CDR1 SGHVS, CDR2 FQNEAQ. The CDR3 here is CASTSPVADTQYF. CDR3 bases: TGTGCCAGCACCTCCCCTGTAGCAGATACGCAGTATTTT.

V is TRBV7-8 and J is TRBJ2-5; D may be TRBD1 (6 bases). The ends were cut back, 1 base at V and 5 bases at J, with 14 bases in the middle. The V gene's germline CDR1 is SGHVS and CDR2 FQNEAQ. This CDR3 is built from 15 residues. For the CDR3, the DNA is TGTGCCAGCAGCTTAGTAGGGGGTAGAGTGGAGACCCAGTACTTC. Translation gives CASSLVGGRVETQYF.